This record looks at one T cell receptor (beta chain) sequence and its context. This entry comes from a study of T cell changes during pregnancy in multiple sclerosis. Method: immunoSEQ multiplex PCR; TCRdb's copy keeps in-frame clones and lacks some. Of some 30,000 clones listed, roughly 86% were seen once; the top ten hold under 9%. The CDR3 is made up of 14 amino acids. Germline assignment: CDR1 SGHRS and CDR2 YFSETQ. Trimming pared 1 base from V and 4 bases from J, leaving 11 bases between. The sequences come from CD8+ T cells from peripheral blood mononuclear cells, collected before pregnancy. The sequence was collected from a female donor with multiple sclerosis, enrolled in a pregnancy study. The chain couples TRBV5-1 to TRBJ1-1, with D possibly TRBD1 on 5 matching bases. The CDR3 DNA is TGCGCCAGCAGCTTGTGGGGGGGGAGCACTGAAGCTTTCTTT. It codes for CASSLWGGSTEAFF. Using reference TRBV5-1 and TRBJ1-1 for the parts outside the CDR3, the full variable domain is KAGVTQTPRYLIKTRGQQVTLSCSPISGHRSVSWYQQTPGQGLQFLFEYFSETQRNKGNFPGRFSGRQFSNSRSEMNVSTLELGDSALYLCASSLWGGSTEAFFGQGTRLTVV.